A single sample gave rise to the 32 T cell receptor beta chains below, sequenced in a study of blood T cell repertoires in COVID-19 (dated by TCRdb to 2020 to 2022). The protocol used for the library was the immunoSEQ multiplex PCR assay. In its TCRdb copy, this immuneACCESS table keeps in-frame sequences only and misses some clones. Where compared with another copy, unresolved V genes explain less than half of these, and the others have no known cause. The sample table contains approximately 50,000 clones; only one count was recorded for 85% to 90% of them. The top ten clones comprise more than 8.5% of the sample. The sample consisted of peripheral blood. The receptors come from a human donor in a cohort sampled during active COVID-19.

The CDR3 here is CASSLEGFQETQYF. The CDR3 DNA sequence: TGCGCCAGCAGCTTGGAGGGGTTCCAAGAGACCCAGTACTTC. The chain carries TRBV5-1 and TRBJ2-5, with a possible D match to TRBD1 (5 bases). CDR1 is SGHRS, CDR2 YFSETQ, per germline. The CDR3 length is 14 residues. Trimming removed 0 bases from V and 1 base from J, with 7 bases in between.

The rearrangement uses TRBV11-2 and TRBJ2-3, with 8 bases lining up with TRBD2. The germline V gene has CDR1 SGHAT and CDR2 FQNNGV. The CDR3 loop spans 15 amino acids. V dropped 4 bases and J dropped 5; count of bases not matched to a gene: 8. For the CDR3, the DNA is TGTGCCAGCAGCTCATACGGGAGGGCCGAAGATACGCAGTATTTT. Translation gives CASSSYGRAEDTQYF.

V gene TRBV15 combines with J gene TRBJ1-2; no definite D call. CDR1 is LNHNV, CDR2 YYDKDF, per germline (reference sequence). The CDR3 is 14 amino acids. The V end lost 0 bases, the J end lost 4 bases, and 9 bases lay between the germline ends. CDR3 amino acids: CATSRDRGSYGYTF. The CDR3 DNA is TGTGCCACCAGCAGAGATCGAGGTAGCTATGGCTACACCTTC.

The rearrangement joins TRBV19 to TRBJ2-3; possibly TRBD2 for D (6 bases). There are 15 residues in the CDR3. Germline V gene lookup returns CDR1 LNHDA and CDR2 SQIVND (reference sequence). V was clipped by 0 bases and J by 4 bases, with 11 bases between them. CDR3 DNA sequence: TGTGCCAGTAGTATAGACGCCGGGAGACCAGATACGCAGTATTTT. Translation gives CASSIDAGRPDTQYF.

J is TRBJ2-2 and V is TRBV19; 9 nucleotides agree with TRBD1. The length of the CDR3 is 14 residues. Germline-derived CDR1 and CDR2 are LNHDA and SQIVND (reference sequence). V was clipped by 5 bases and J by 4 bases; unmatched bases: 2. CDR3 sequence (DNA): TGTGCCAGTAGTGGACAGGGGTTCACCGGGGAGCTGTTTTTT. Its protein is CASSGQGFTGELFF.

The chain uses TRBV10-3 and TRBJ2-1; no clear D. V was cut by 4 bases and J by 0 bases, with 7 bases left in between. This CDR3 has 14 amino acids. Germline loops: CDR1 ENHRY, CDR2 SYGVKD. The CDR3 protein is CAISAAASYNEQFF. In DNA, the CDR3 is TGTGCCATCAGTGCGGCGGCCTCCTACAATGAGCAGTTCTTC.

The rearrangement joins TRBV5-1 to TRBJ2-2, with 7 bases lining up with TRBD1. J lost 1 base, V lost 0 bases, and 3 bases had no gene match. The CDR3 totals 16 residues. CDR1 and CDR2 (germline): SGHRS, YFSETQ. The CDR3 sequence: CASSLGQGRNTGELFF. In DNA form, the CDR3 reads TGCGCCAGCAGCTTGGGACAGGGTCGGAACACCGGGGAGCTGTTTTTT.

This chain links TRBV20-1 with TRBJ2-2; 12 bases are shared with TRBD2. Germline loops: CDR1 DFQATT, CDR2 SNEGSKA (reference sequence). The junction had 5 bases not matched to a gene; V was cut back by 3 bases and J by 0 bases. The CDR3 totals 17 residues. CDR3 sequence (DNA): TGCAGTGCTAGTCGACTAGCGGGAGAGGCGAACACCGGGGAGCTGTTTTTT. It codes for CSASRLAGEANTGELFF.

The V gene is TRBV7-2, the J gene TRBJ1-1; 12 bases match TRBD1. V gave up 5 bases and J gave up 5 bases; unmatched junction bases: 9. Looked up from germline, CDR1 is SGHTA and CDR2 is FQGNSA. The CDR3 contains 16 residues. The CDR3 reads CASSQGTGGGQTEAFF. CDR3 coding DNA: TGTGCCAGCAGCCAAGGGACAGGGGGCGGTCAGACTGAAGCTTTCTTT.

This CDR3 reads CASSPTLRTAEAFF. DNA of the CDR3: TGTGCCAGCAGTCCGACCCTACGGACAGCTGAAGCTTTCTTT. The J gene is TRBJ1-1, the V gene TRBV27; TRBD1 might be the D (6 bases). Deletions cut 5 bases from V and 6 bases from J, with 16 bases between. Germline V lookup: CDR1 MNHEY, CDR2 SMNVEV (reference sequence). The CDR3 has 14 amino acids.

The CDR3: CASSLTTASWSYNEQFF. CDR3 sequence (DNA): TGTGCCAGCAGCTTGACGACAGCCTCCTGGTCCTACAATGAGCAGTTCTTC. The chain employs TRBV5-8 and TRBJ2-1; D is possibly TRBD1 (5 bases). Germline V gene sequence: CDR1 SGHTS, CDR2 YDEGEE. Between the trimmed V and J ends, which lost 1 base and 1 base, there was a span of 15 bases. There are 17 residues in the CDR3. The variable domain in full, completed from reference TRBV5-8 and TRBJ2-1, reads EAGVTQSPTHLIKTRGQQATLRCSPISGHTSVYWYQQALGLGLQFLLWYDEGEERNRGNFPPRFSGRQFPNYSSELNVNALELEDSALYLCASSLTTASWSYNEQFFGPGTRLTVL.

The chain employs TRBV28 and TRBJ2-1; D is unclear. V lost 2 bases and J lost 4, with 6 bases in between. Germline V gene lookup returns CDR1 MDHEN and CDR2 SYDVKM. There are 13 residues in the CDR3. CDR3 nucleotides: TGTGCCAGCAGTTTACTTGCGTACAATGAGCAGTTCTTC. Its protein product is CASSLLAYNEQFF.

This sequence joins TRBV7-7 and TRBJ2-2; no firm D call. V lost 1 base, J lost 6 bases, and 6 bases lay in between. The germline gives CDR1 SSHAT, CDR2 FNYEAQ (reference sequence). The CDR3 extends over 13 amino acids. CDR3 loop: CASSLERSGELFF. CDR3 DNA: TGTGCCAGCAGCTTAGAGAGGTCCGGGGAGCTGTTTTTT. Together with reference TRBV7-7 and TRBJ2-2, the CDR3 gives the full variable domain: GAGVSQSPRYKVTKRGQDVTLRCDPISSHATLYWYQQALGQGPEFLTYFNYEAQPDKSGLPSDRFSAERPEGSISTLTIQRTEQRDSAMYRCASSLERSGELFFGEGSRLTVL.

V is TRBV2 and J is TRBJ2-3, with D perhaps matching TRBD2 (6 bases). Germline CDR1 is SNHLY and CDR2 is FYNNEI. The length of the CDR3 is 11 residues. Trimming removed 4 bases from V and 7 bases from J, with 6 bases in between. The CDR3 bases are TGTGCCAGCAGTGGCGGGAATACGCAGTATTTT. Its translation: CASSGGNTQYF.

CDR3 region: CASRGTVETQYF. In DNA form, the CDR3 reads TGTGCCAGCAGGGGGACAGTAGAGACCCAGTACTTC. This chain uses TRBV28 with TRBJ2-5, with 7 bases aligning to TRBD1. This CDR3 has 12 amino acids. Germline V gene lookup returns CDR1 MDHEN and CDR2 SYDVKM. Trimming cost V 6 bases and J 4 bases; bases outside gene matches: 2.

The V and J genes are TRBV20-1 and TRBJ1-2; D uncertain. Trimming pared 6 bases from V and 5 bases from J, leaving 7 bases between. This CDR3 has 10 residues. Per the germline V gene, CDR1 is DFQATT and CDR2 is SNEGSKA (reference sequence). CDR3 coding DNA: TGCAGTGCCCTATTATATGGCTACACCTTC. Amino acid sequence: CSALLYGYTF.

The J gene is TRBJ1-2, the V gene TRBV7-2; 10 nucleotides match TRBD1. After removal of 5 bases from V and 7 bases from J, the junction contained 10 bases not matched to a gene. The CDR3 spans 15 residues. The V gene's germline CDR1 is SGHTA and CDR2 FQGNSA. The CDR3 sequence is CASSPDRGRIGGYTF. The CDR3 nucleotides read TGTGCCAGCAGCCCGGACAGGGGGAGAATAGGTGGCTACACCTTC.

This rearrangement joins TRBV27 to TRBJ2-2; possibly TRBD1 for D (7 bases). The CDR3 has 15 amino acids. Germline lookup yields CDR1 MNHEY and CDR2 SMNVEV (reference sequence). The germline V and J ends were trimmed by 2 bases and 5 bases, with 12 bases remaining between them. CDR3 DNA: TGTGCCAGCAGTTTAAAGGGGGCGGGAACCGGGGAGCTGTTTTTT. Translation gives CASSLKGAGTGELFF.

This chain uses TRBV18 with TRBJ1-1; TRBD1 matches at 9 bases. Per germline, CDR1 KGHSH and CDR2 LQKENI. Trimming took 3 bases from V and 1 from J; bases not matched to a gene: 3. The CDR3 extends over 15 amino acids. As DNA, the CDR3 is TGTGCCAGCTCACCTCAGACAGGGGGGAACACTGAAGCTTTCTTT. Translation: CASSPQTGGNTEAFF.

CDR3 protein: CASSSGLLANTGELFF. The DNA for the CDR3 is TGCGCCAGCAGCTCAGGACTACTCGCGAACACCGGGGAGCTGTTTTTT. The rearrangement links TRBV5-1 to TRBJ2-2; tentatively, D is TRBD2 (6 bases). This CDR3 has 16 residues. V lost 3 bases and J 0 bases, leaving 12 bases between the germline ends. Germline lookup yields CDR1 SGHRS and CDR2 YFSETQ.

The chain uses TRBV2 and TRBJ1-6; 9 bases align to TRBD1. Germline values: CDR1 SNHLY, CDR2 FYNNEI. Trimming cost V 6 bases and J 10 bases; bases outside gene matches: 10. This CDR3 spans 15 amino acids. CDR3 bases: TGTGCCAGCAGGAGTTCCGACAGGGGGAGCTCACCCCTCCACTTT. As protein: CASRSSDRGSSPLHF.

The chain joins TRBV5-1 to TRBJ2-7; 7 nucleotides align to TRBD2. Trimming removed 0 bases from V and 2 bases from J; junction bases left unmatched: 8. The CDR3 extends over 16 amino acids. Looked up from germline, CDR1 is SGHRS and CDR2 is YFSETQ. The chain's CDR3 is CASSLGASGGAYEQYF. The CDR3 bases are TGCGCCAGCAGCTTGGGAGCTAGCGGAGGAGCCTACGAGCAGTACTTC.

The chain has TRBV4-1 and TRBJ2-7; no clear D gene. V was shortened by 1 base and J by 3 bases, with 13 bases between the two germline ends. There are 15 residues in the CDR3. Germline values: CDR1 MGHRA, CDR2 YSYEKL. The CDR3 loop reads CASSQALVLRYEQYF. CDR3 nucleotides: TGCGCCAGCAGCCAAGCCCTAGTTTTACGCTACGAGCAGTACTTC.

This clone has only a few counts. The CDR3 DNA sequence: TGTGCCAGCAGCTTAAGCCTTGGGCCCTACAATGAGCAGTTCTTC. It is translated as CASSLSLGPYNEQFF. This chain connects TRBV7-3 to TRBJ2-1; D ambiguous. Germline assignment: CDR1 SGHTA and CDR2 FQGTGA. V was clipped by 1 base and J by 2 bases, with 9 bases between them. This CDR3 has 15 amino acids.

J is TRBJ2-2 and V is TRBV4-1; maybe TRBD2 (6 bases). The germline V and J ends were trimmed by 4 bases and 2 bases, with 11 bases remaining between them. The CDR3 covers 15 residues. Per the germline V gene, CDR1 is MGHRA and CDR2 is YSYEKL. The DNA for the CDR3 is TGCGCCAGCAGCCCCTGGGACTTAAACACCGGGGAGCTGTTTTTT. It encodes CASSPWDLNTGELFF.

V and J are TRBV5-1 and TRBJ1-2, with 9 positions matching TRBD1. V was pared by 3 bases and J by 1 base, with 1 base of the junction left unmatched. The CDR3 contains 14 residues. In germline, CDR1 is SGHRS, CDR2 YFSETQ. This CDR3 reads CASSSTGGNYGYTF. The CDR3 region has the DNA TGCGCCAGCAGCTCGACAGGGGGTAACTATGGCTACACCTTC.

The chain has TRBV30 and TRBJ1-3, with 8 bases lining up with TRBD1. The germline CDR1 and CDR2 sequences are GTSNPN and SVGIG (reference sequence). CDR3 length equals 15 residues. V dropped 1 base and J dropped 2; count of bases not matched to a gene: 4. The CDR3 reads CAWSGTGFTGNTIYF. CDR3 in DNA: TGTGCCTGGAGTGGGACAGGGTTTACTGGAAACACCATATATTTT.

The chain has TRBV15 and TRBJ2-1, with 11 bases aligning to TRBD2. The CDR3 loop spans 17 amino acids. CDR1 and CDR2 from the germline V gene are LNHNV and YYDKDF (reference sequence). The V and J ends lost 1 base and 1 base, in that order; junction bases with no gene match: 3. CDR3 nucleotides: TGTGCCACCAGCAGAGGGGCTAGCGGGAGGTCCTACAATGAGCAGTTCTTC. Residues: CATSRGASGRSYNEQFF.

The chain uses TRBV14 and TRBJ2-5; 11 nucleotides match TRBD1. Trimming removed 0 bases from V and 5 bases from J; junction bases left unmatched: 5. Germline V gene lookup returns CDR1 SGHDN and CDR2 FVKESK. This CDR3 contains 16 residues. This chain's CDR3 is CASSQDSGTGGETQYF. CDR3 coding DNA: TGTGCCAGCAGCCAAGATTCCGGGACAGGGGGGGAGACCCAGTACTTC. The full variable domain, with the rest looked up from reference TRBV14 and TRBJ2-5, is EAGVTQFPSHSVIEKGQTVTLRCDPISGHDNLYWYRRVMGKEIKFLLHFVKESKQDESGMPNNRFLAERTGGTYSTLKVQPAELEDSGVYFCASSQDSGTGGETQYFGPGTRLLVL.

The CDR3 loop is CASSSRGGSQPQHF. The CDR3 DNA reads as TGTGCCAGCAGCTCTCGCGGGGGGTCTCAGCCCCAGCATTTT. This rearrangement joins TRBV11-2 to TRBJ1-5, with TRBD1 as a possible D gene (5 bases). This CDR3 spans 14 amino acids. Germline V gene lookup returns CDR1 SGHAT and CDR2 FQNNGV. Trimming took 4 bases from V and 6 from J, leaving 13 bases between them.

V gene TRBV6-6 combines with J gene TRBJ2-3, with 7 nucleotides matching TRBD1. CDR3 length: 16 residues. The germline gives CDR1 MNHNY, CDR2 SVGAGI (reference sequence). The junction had 5 bases not matched to a gene; V was cut back by 0 bases and J by 2 bases. Written as DNA, the CDR3 is TGTGCCAGCAGTTACTCGCCGGGACAGTACACAGATACGCAGTATTTT. Protein: CASSYSPGQYTDTQYF.

The chain links TRBV5-1 to TRBJ1-1; perhaps TRBD1 as D (5 bases). Trimming took off 4 bases at V and 7 bases at J, with 20 bases between the two ends. The CDR3 runs 15 residues. Per germline, CDR1 SGHRS and CDR2 YFSETQ. CDR3: CASSDPGYGGSEAFF. CDR3 sequence (DNA): TGCGCCAGCAGCGATCCAGGGTACGGGGGGAGTGAAGCTTTCTTT.